Below, 8 T cell receptor beta chains from the same sample are listed, as sequenced in a study of blood T cells in healthy people across ages (dated by TCRdb to about 2015). The library was built by means of 5' RACE. The sequencer was an Illumina HiSeq 2500. The second PCR ran for about 7 to 11 cycles and used a J-beta primer mix along with a sample-barcoded 5' primer. TCRdb cleaned the public reads at Q25 with fastp, built clones with MiXCR and kept in-frame beta chains. Duplicate CDR3 protein sequences are folded into a single record with the most common DNA and genes. The sample table records hundreds of thousands of distinct CDR3 sequences; more than 55% of these occur just once. The ten largest clones capture about 26% of the sample. What was sequenced was blood. These receptors all come from a middle-aged man in good health.

The chain carries TRBV27 and TRBJ2-7; the match to TRBD2 covers 8 bases. The CDR3 contains 16 residues. CDR1 is MNHEY, CDR2 SMNVEV, per germline (reference sequence). V was pared by 3 bases and J by 0 bases, with 7 bases of the junction left unmatched. The CDR3 protein is CASSLVSGTPSYEQYF. As DNA, the CDR3 is TGTGCCAGCAGTTTGGTTAGCGGGACCCCCTCCTACGAGCAGTACTTC.

The V and J genes are TRBV29-1 and TRBJ1-2; D gene uncertain. The CDR3 spans 13 residues. CDR1 and CDR2 from the germline V gene are SQVTM and ANQGSEA. V lost 4 bases and J lost 2, with 11 bases in between. DNA for the CDR3: TGCAGCGTTGGCACAGCCAAGAACTATGGCTACACCTTC. Translated, it gives CSVGTAKNYGYTF.

This chain connects TRBV15 to TRBJ1-2; D unclear. CDR3 length equals 14 residues. Germline V CDR1 and CDR2: LNHNV, YYDKDF (reference sequence). Trimming removed 1 base at V and 5 bases at J, with 11 bases between. The CDR3 sequence is CATSRGGSAYGYTF. DNA for the CDR3: TGTGCCACCAGCAGAGGCGGCAGCGCATATGGCTACACCTTC. The whole variable domain, remainder taken from reference TRBV15 and TRBJ1-2, is DAMVIQNPRYQVTQFGKPVTLSCSQTLNHNVMYWYQQKSSQAPKLLFHYYDKDFNNEADTPDNFQSRRPNTSFCFLDIRSPGLGDTAMYLCATSRGGSAYGYTFGSGTRLTVV.

The CDR3 loop is CAAKGSYPGQGAYEQYF. The CDR3 nucleotides read TGTGCCGCCAAAGGATCGTATCCGGGACAGGGTGCCTACGAGCAGTACTTC. The J gene is TRBJ2-7, the V gene TRBV28; 9 positions match TRBD1. The junction had 19 bases not matched to a gene; V was cut back by 11 bases and J by 2 bases. In germline, CDR1 is MDHEN, CDR2 SYDVKM. CDR3 length: 17 residues.

This clonotype was observed a few times. J is TRBJ2-7 and V is TRBV11-2; D is perhaps TRBD2 (5 bases). The V end lost 3 bases, the J end lost 1 base, and 10 bases lay between the germline ends. Germline lookup yields CDR1 SGHAT and CDR2 FQNNGV. The CDR3 loop spans 14 amino acids. Written as DNA, the CDR3 is TGTGCCAGCAGCTTCGGGGAACATTCCTACGAGCAGTACTTC. It translates to CASSFGEHSYEQYF.

The CDR3 is CSASNPGRDEQYF. Written as DNA, the CDR3 is TGCAGTGCTAGTAATCCGGGCCGGGACGAGCAGTACTTC. The chain couples TRBV20-1 to TRBJ2-7; D gene unclear. V was shortened by 3 bases and J by 5 bases, with 14 bases between the two germline ends. The germline V gene encodes CDR1 DFQATT and CDR2 SNEGSKA (reference sequence). This CDR3 is built from 13 residues.

The table lists this clonotype with a few counts. The J gene is TRBJ2-4, the V gene TRBV11-3; unclear D gene. The V gene lost 3 bases and the J gene lost 3 bases, with 6 bases spanning the gap. From germline, CDR1 is SGHNT and CDR2 YENEEA. The CDR3 has 13 residues. CDR3: CASSLVGKNIQYF. CDR3 in DNA: TGTGCCAGCAGCTTGGTAGGCAAAAACATTCAGTACTTC.

Comment on this clonotype: An end of the junction differs from the germline gene, which may be a read error. V gene TRBV20-1 combines with J gene TRBJ2-2; the match to TRBD2 covers 12 bases. The germline V gene encodes CDR1 DFQATT and CDR2 SNEGSKA (reference sequence). The CDR3 has 16 residues. CDR3 DNA sequence: TGCAGTGCCAGACCCTGGACTAGCGGGGCCGCCGGGGAGATGTTTTTT. The encoded protein is CSARPWTSGAAGEMFF.